This is a list of T cell receptor beta chains from one sample in a study of beta chain features in type 1 diabetes. Some clones are missing from TCRdb's copy, which holds only in-frame ones; the method was immunoSEQ multiplex PCR. The data show hundreds of thousands of clones, 14% seen once. Sequenced sample: naive CD4+ T cells from blood. Receptor source: a man under 40 in good health. CDR3s include the opening cysteine and the closing phenylalanine or tryptophan. A D gene is named only where the DNA matches it firmly. Clone size is stated in some rows and not others, as once, few, many or a class when expanded.

clone_size j_call d_call v_call cdr3_length cdr3_aa cdr3_nt
few TRBJ2-1 . TRBV25-1 12 CASTYGYNEQFF TGTGCCAGCACTTACGGCTACAATGAGCAGTTCTTC
few TRBJ2-5 . TRBV7-3 14 CASSLSAGGGTQYF TGTGCCAGCAGCTTATCTGCGGGTGGAGGGACCCAGTACTTC
few TRBJ2-1 TRBD2 TRBV14 13 CASLPGGSTLKFF TGTGCCAGCCTTCCTGGCGGGAGTACGTTGAAGTTCTTC
. TRBJ2-1 TRBD2 TRBV15 15 CATSRRTSGTNEQFF TGTGCCACCAGCAGACGTACTAGCGGGACGAATGAGCAGTTCTTC
. TRBJ1-1 . TRBV30 11 CAWTGGSRPFF TGTGCCTGGACGGGGGGTAGTAGGCCTTTCTTT
. TRBJ2-3 . TRBV6-5 15 CASNPRAGSTDTQYF TGTGCCAGCAACCCCCGGGCGGGGAGCACAGATACGCAGTATTTT
. TRBJ1-6 . TRBV25-1 14 CASSGGSYNSPLHF TGTGCCAGCAGTGGTGGCTCCTATAATTCACCCCTCCACTTT
few TRBJ2-2 . TRBV21-1 17 CASSSCSGTGATGELFF TGTGCCAGCAGCTCCTGCTCCGGGACAGGGGCCACCGGGGAGCTGTTTTTT
. TRBJ2-6 . TRBV6-5 15 CASSRQTSGANVLTF TGTGCCAGCAGTCGACAAACCTCTGGGGCCAACGTCCTGACTTTC
few TRBJ1-2 . TRBV29-1 13 CSVGSGYGDGYTF TGCAGCGTTGGGTCTGGCTACGGAGATGGCTACACCTTC
few TRBJ2-7 . TRBV15 13 CAAPTRIGYEQYF TGTGCCGCACCGACCAGGATCGGCTACGAGCAGTACTTC
. TRBJ2-1 . TRBV4-1 16 CASRPLGKKGYNEQFF TGCGCCAGCAGGCCTTTAGGGAAGAAGGGTTACAATGAGCAGTTCTTC
few TRBJ2-5 . TRBV19 14 CASSMTPYQETQYF TGTGCCAGTAGTATGACACCGTACCAAGAGACCCAGTACTTC
few TRBJ1-1 . TRBV5-6 15 CASTLTGVVYTEAFF TGTGCCAGCACCCTGACAGGAGTGGTGTACACTGAAGCTTTCTTT
. TRBJ2-3 . TRBV2 13 CASSEVRGGTQYF TGTGCCAGCAGTGAGGTTCGAGGGGGAACGCAGTATTTT
few TRBJ1-2 TRBD1 TRBV2 15 CASTGQASLGRGYTF TGTGCCAGCACTGGACAGGCCAGCTTGGGGCGCGGCTACACCTTC